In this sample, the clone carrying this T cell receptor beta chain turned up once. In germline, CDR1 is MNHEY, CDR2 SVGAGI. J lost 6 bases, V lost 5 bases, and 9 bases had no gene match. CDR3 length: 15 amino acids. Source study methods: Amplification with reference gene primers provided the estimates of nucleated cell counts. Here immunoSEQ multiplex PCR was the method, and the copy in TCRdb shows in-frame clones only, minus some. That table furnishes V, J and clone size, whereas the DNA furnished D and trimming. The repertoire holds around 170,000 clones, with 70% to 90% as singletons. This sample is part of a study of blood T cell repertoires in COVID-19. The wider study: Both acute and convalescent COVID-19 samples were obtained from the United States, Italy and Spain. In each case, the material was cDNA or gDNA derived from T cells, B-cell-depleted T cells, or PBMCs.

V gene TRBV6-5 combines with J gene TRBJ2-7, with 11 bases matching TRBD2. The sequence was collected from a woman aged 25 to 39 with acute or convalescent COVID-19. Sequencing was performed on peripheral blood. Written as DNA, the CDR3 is TGTGCCAGCAGTACAAATAGCGGGAGGGGCCTCGAGCAGTACTTC. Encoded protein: CASSTNSGRGLEQYF.